The entry below gives a single T cell receptor beta chain sequence along with its context. These data belong to a study of cytomegalovirus exposure and HLA in healthy donors. TCRdb's copy holds only in-frame clones and misses some; the assay was immunoSEQ multiplex PCR. The sample has about 220,000 clones, 85% to 90% seen once. The CDR3 length is 16 residues. Germline CDR1 MNHEY, CDR2 SMNVEV (reference sequence). V was clipped by 5 bases and J by 5 bases; unmatched bases: 10. The receptor comes from a woman under 30 in good health and CMV-seronegative. The rearrangement links TRBV27 to TRBJ1-1; TRBD1 matches 11 bases. The specimen sequenced was PBMCs. CDR3 residues: CASSIGQGARSTEAFF. The DNA of the CDR3 is TGTGCCAGCAGTATAGGACAGGGGGCGCGGAGTACTGAAGCTTTCTTT.